This T cell receptor beta chain is from a study of T-cell memory formation after mild COVID-19. Germline loops: CDR1 MGHRA, CDR2 YSYEKL. This CDR3 contains 15 residues. V was clipped by 0 bases and J by 3 bases, with 12 bases between them. cDNA libraries for TCR alpha and TCR beta, carrying sample barcodes and UMIs, came from 5'RACE with constant-segment primers. One entry per CDR3 protein results from TCRdb running MiXCR on the 5' RACE reads. The table lists approximately 350,000 distinct CDR3 sequences, roughly 14% of them singletons. This clonotype appeared many times. The clonotype comes from a man aged 18 to 30 who had mild COVID-19 (a few samples of this study predate the infection). Cell type and time point are not known. The sample comprised PBMCs or a T cell subset sorted from them (not recorded which). V and J are TRBV4-1 and TRBJ2-7; unclear D gene. The CDR3 protein is CASSQEGKGGYEQYF. The CDR3 DNA sequence: TGCGCCAGCAGCCAAGAAGGCAAGGGCGGCTACGAGCAGTACTTC.